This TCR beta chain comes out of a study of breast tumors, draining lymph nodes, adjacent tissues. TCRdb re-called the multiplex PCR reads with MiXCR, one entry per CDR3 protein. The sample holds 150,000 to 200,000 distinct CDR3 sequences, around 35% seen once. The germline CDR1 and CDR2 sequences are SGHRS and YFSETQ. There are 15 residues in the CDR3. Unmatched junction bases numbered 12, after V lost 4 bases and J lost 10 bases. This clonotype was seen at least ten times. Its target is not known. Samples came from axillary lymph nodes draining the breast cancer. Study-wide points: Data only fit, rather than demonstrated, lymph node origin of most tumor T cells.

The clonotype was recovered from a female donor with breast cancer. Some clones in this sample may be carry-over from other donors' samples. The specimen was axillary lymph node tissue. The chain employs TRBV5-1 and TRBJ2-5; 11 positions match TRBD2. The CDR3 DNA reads TGCGCCAGCAGCACCTACCGACCGGGACTAGCGGTCCAGTACTTC. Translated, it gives CASSTYRPGLAVQYF.